The rows below give T cell receptor beta chains drawn from one sample of a study of blood T cell repertoires in COVID-19. This table comes from immunoSEQ multiplex PCR, and its TCRdb copy is limited to in-frame clones, with some not included. The data contain 95,000 to 150,000 clones, over 80% of them singletons. The sequenced sample consisted of PBMCs or T cells enriched from blood (not recorded which). These receptors all come from a woman in her thirties who had recovered from COVID-19. CDR3s include the opening cysteine and the closing phenylalanine or tryptophan. Fields, in order: J gene, D gene, clone size, V gene, CDR3 DNA, CDR3 protein. A D gene is named only where the DNA matches it firmly. Where a row states a size, it is once, few, many or the class of an expanded clone; other rows omit it.

TRBJ1-5,.,.,TRBV19,TGTGCCAGTAGTAAGGCAGGGCTCCGGCCCCAGCATTTT,CASSKAGLRPQHF
TRBJ2-2,TRBD2,.,TRBV27,TGTGCCAGCCTGGGACTAGCGCCTAACACCGGGGAGCTGTTTTTT,CASLGLAPNTGELFF
TRBJ2-7,TRBD2,few,TRBV11-2,TGTGCCAGCAGCGTGAGCGGGAGGGTCTACGAGCAGTACTTC,CASSVSGRVYEQYF
TRBJ2-2,.,.,TRBV7-9,TGTGCCAGCAGCTCATACCAGGGATCGAACACCGGGGAGCTGTTTTTT,CASSSYQGSNTGELFF
TRBJ1-2,TRBD1,.,TRBV19,TGTGCCAGTAGCAAAACCGGGACAGGGGTAAAGTACACCTTC,CASSKTGTGVKYTF
TRBJ1-3,.,.,TRBV11-2,TGTGCCAGCAGCTCGAACAGGGTGTTTGGTGGAAACACCATATATTTT,CASSSNRVFGGNTIYF
TRBJ2-3,TRBD2,.,TRBV7-2,TGTGCCAGCAGCTTAGAGACTAGCGGGATCACAGATACGCAGTATTTT,CASSLETSGITDTQYF
TRBJ2-2,TRBD2,.,TRBV6-4,TGTGCCAGCAGTCAGGCGGGAGACACCGGGGAGCTGTTTTTT,CASSQAGDTGELFF
TRBJ2-1,TRBD2,few,TRBV7-3,TGTGCCAGCAGCTCTAGCGGACCCAGGGATGAGCAGTTCTTC,CASSSSGPRDEQFF
TRBJ1-1,TRBD1,.,TRBV7-6,TGTGCCAGCAGCTTAGTTTTCGGACAGGATAACACTGAAGCTTTCTTT,CASSLVFGQDNTEAFF
TRBJ1-2,.,.,TRBV5-6,TGTGCCAGCAGTTCCCTTGATGGAAGGGGGACCGAACTTGGCTACACCTTC,CASSSLDGRGTELGYTF
TRBJ2-3,TRBD2,.,TRBV29-1,TGCAGCGTCCCGTCTAGCGGCCTTAGCACAGATACGCAGTATTTT,CSVPSSGLSTDTQYF
TRBJ2-7,TRBD1,.,TRBV4-1,TGCGCCAGCAGCCAAAGGAGGACAGGGAATCTTGGCGAGCAGTACTTC,CASSQRRTGNLGEQYF
TRBJ1-1,TRBD1,.,TRBV12-3/TRBV12-4,TGTGCCAGCGGACCGACGACAGGGACTGAAGCTTTCTTT,CASGPTTGTEAFF
TRBJ2-6,TRBD2,.,TRBV25-1,TGTGCCAGCAGCCATAGCGGGAGCGTCTCTGGGGCCAACGTCCTGACTTTC,CASSHSGSVSGANVLTF
TRBJ2-2,.,.,TRBV11-3,TGTGCCAGCAGCTTAGCGGGAAGCAACACCGGGGAGCTGTTTTTT,CASSLAGSNTGELFF
TRBJ1-1,.,.,TRBV6-5,TGTGCCAGCAGTTACTCGAACAGGCCGAACACTGAAGCTTTCTTT,CASSYSNRPNTEAFF
TRBJ1-1,TRBD1,.,TRBV7-2,TGTGCCAGCAGCTTAGGTCAGGGGGCCCTCACTGAAGCTTTCTTT,CASSLGQGALTEAFF
TRBJ2-4,TRBD1,.,TRBV20-1,TGCAGTGCTGGACAGGGAAACATTCAGTACTTC,CSAGQGNIQYF
TRBJ1-6,.,.,TRBV28,TGTGCCAGCAAATTGGGGGGGAGCTCCTATAATTCACCCCTCCACTTT,CASKLGGSSYNSPLHF
TRBJ2-7,TRBD1,.,TRBV7-8,TGTGCCAGCATACGGACAGGAGGCTCCTACGAGCAGTACTTC,CASIRTGGSYEQYF
TRBJ2-3,TRBD2,.,TRBV6-4,TGTGCCAGCAGTGGACTAGCGGGAGGGCCGGATACGCAGTATTTT,CASSGLAGGPDTQYF
TRBJ2-7,TRBD2,.,TRBV19,TGTGCCAGTAGTATAGTTGGTAGCGGGATCCCCTACGAGCAGTACTTC,CASSIVGSGIPYEQYF
TRBJ2-1,TRBD2,.,TRBV9,TGTGCCAGCAGTTCGAAGCGGGGCTCCTACAATGAGCAGTTCTTC,CASSSKRGSYNEQFF
TRBJ1-2,TRBD1,.,TRBV28,TGTGCCAGCAGTGAACCGGGACAGGCTAACTATGGCTACACCTTC,CASSEPGQANYGYTF
TRBJ2-7,.,.,TRBV27,TGTGCCAGCATCCCCCGGGGATTC,CASIPRGF
TRBJ2-4,TRBD2,.,TRBV3-1/TRBV3-2,TGTGCCAGCAGCTTTCGGACTAGCGGGAGTGCCAAAAACATTCAGTACTTC,CASSFRTSGSAKNIQYF
TRBJ2-2,TRBD2,medium-sized,TRBV4-3,TGCGCCAGCAGCCAAGAGGTCCTAGCGGCCGGGGAGCTGTTTTTT,CASSQEVLAAGELFF
TRBJ2-7,.,.,TRBV28,TGTGCCAGCAGGCCTACAGGGGCGGGGGAGCAGTACTTC,CASRPTGAGEQYF
TRBJ2-1,TRBD1,once,TRBV10-2,TGCGCCAGCAGGGCCCACCGGGACAGCTCCTACAATGAGCAGTTCTTC,CASRAHRDSSYNEQFF
TRBJ2-5,TRBD2,.,TRBV27,TGTGCCAGCAGTTTATTCCCCCCTAGACTAGCGGAAATTCAAGAGACCCAGTACTTC,CASSLFPPRLAEIQETQYF
TRBJ2-3,.,.,TRBV7-2,TGTGCCAGCAGCTTACAGTCGCGAGGAGATACGCAGTATTTT,CASSLQSRGDTQYF
TRBJ2-5,TRBD1,.,TRBV7-2,TGTGCCAGCAGCTTCGACAGGGGTAGGCAAGAGACCCAGTACTTC,CASSFDRGRQETQYF
TRBJ1-1,.,.,TRBV29-1,TGCAGCGTCCAGCAGGGAGGATACACTGAAGCTTTCTTT,CSVQQGGYTEAFF
TRBJ1-5,TRBD1,.,TRBV2,TGTGCCAGCACCCGGGACAGGGGGCTGATTCAGCCCCAGCATTTT,CASTRDRGLIQPQHF
TRBJ1-6,.,few,TRBV6-5,TGTGCCAGCAGTTCTGGGGGCAGGTCACCCCTCCACTTT,CASSSGGRSPLHF
TRBJ1-1,.,.,TRBV6-5,TGTGCCAGCAGCTACGCTGGCGGCACTGAAGCTTTCTTT,CASSYAGGTEAFF
TRBJ1-6,.,.,TRBV28,TGTGCCAGCAGTTTACGGGGATTAAGGAATTCACCCCTCCACTTT,CASSLRGLRNSPLHF
TRBJ1-2,TRBD1,.,TRBV5-1,TGCGCCAGCAGCCCCCGGACAGGGGGGCCAGACTATGGCTACACCTTC,CASSPRTGGPDYGYTF
TRBJ1-3,TRBD1,once,TRBV28,TGTGCCAGCAGTTTCGGACAGGCCTCTGGAAACACCATATATTTT,CASSFGQASGNTIYF
TRBJ2-7,TRBD1,few,TRBV30,TGTGCTGGCGGGACAGGGGTTTACTACGAGCAGTACTTC,CAGGTGVYYEQYF
TRBJ2-3,TRBD2,.,TRBV7-3,TGTGCCAGCAGCCCTCGGGGTAGCGGGAGGGCAGATACGCAGTATTTT,CASSPRGSGRADTQYF
TRBJ2-3,.,.,TRBV29-1,TGCAGCGTTGGAAGATACTACGATACGCAGTATTTT,CSVGRYYDTQYF
TRBJ2-7,.,.,TRBV15,TGTGCCACCAGCAGGGCCAGGTTGGGCGAGCAGTACTTC,CATSRARLGEQYF
TRBJ2-1,TRBD2,.,TRBV4-3,TGCGCCAGCAGCCAAGATTTCGCGGGAGGTTCCTACAATGAGCAGTTCTTC,CASSQDFAGGSYNEQFF
TRBJ1-5,.,few,TRBV6-2/TRBV6-3,TGTGCCAGCAGTTGGAATCAGGTAGACAATCAGCCCCAGCATTTT,CASSWNQVDNQPQHF
TRBJ2-2,.,.,TRBV27,TGTGCCAGCACTAACCATTCGGCAGGGGTGAACACCGGGGAGCTGTTTTTT,CASTNHSAGVNTGELFF
TRBJ2-2,.,.,TRBV21-1,TGTGCCAGCAGCCGAGGCACCGGGGAGCTGTTTTTT,CASSRGTGELFF
TRBJ2-3,TRBD2,.,TRBV27,TGTGCCAGCCGCCGGAGGGAGGGCCAAAGAGATACGCAGTATTTT,CASRRREGQRDTQYF
TRBJ1-3,TRBD1,few,TRBV5-1,TGCGCCAGCAGCGGGGGACAGCCTGGAAACACCATATATTTT,CASSGGQPGNTIYF
TRBJ2-1,.,.,TRBV5-1,TGCGCCAGCAGCCCAGGGCTAGAGTCCTACAATGAGCAGTTCTTC,CASSPGLESYNEQFF
TRBJ2-4,.,.,TRBV7-9,TGTGCCAGCAGCTTAACGGGGAGGACGGCGTACTTC,CASSLTGRTAYF
TRBJ2-7,.,.,TRBV28,TGTGCCAGCAGTTTAGGGCCCGATTACGAGCAGTACTTC,CASSLGPDYEQYF